This T cell receptor beta chain is drawn from a study of shared clonotypes between healthy human individuals. This clone is a singleton in its sample. Trimming pared 4 bases from V and 1 base from J, leaving 10 bases between. The CDR3 has 14 residues. Germline loops: CDR1 SGHAT, CDR2 FQDESV (reference sequence). Deep-level running was used for the assay. The data were produced by immunoSEQ multiplex PCR, yet TCRdb's version contains in-frame clones alone and is incomplete. The sample contains about 680,000 clones, 60% to 80% of which appear only once. This receptor was obtained from a woman aged 25 to 39 in good health. Material: memory CD4+ T cells sorted from blood. Subset of the sample: CD45RA-negative fraction. This chain links TRBV11-1 with TRBJ1-1; TRBD1 is a possible D gene (5 bases). The CDR3 protein is CASSWTTPNTEAFF. The CDR3 DNA is TGTGCCAGCAGCTGGACAACACCGAACACTGAAGCTTTCTTT. Complete variable domain (other parts from reference TRBV11-1 and TRBJ1-1): EAEVAQSPRYKITEKSQAVAFWCDPISGHATLYWYRQILGQGPELLVQFQDESVVDDSQLPKDRFSAERLKGVDSTLKIQPAELGDSAMYLCASSWTTPNTEAFFGQGTRLTVV.